One sample yielded the 27 T cell receptor beta chains listed below, sequenced in a study of blood T cells in healthy people across ages. With a J-beta primer mix and a sample-barcoded 5' primer, a second PCR ran 7 to 11 cycles. TCRdb reanalysed the 5' RACE reads using MiXCR and keeps one entry per CDR3 protein. The sample has about a million distinct CDR3 sequences; about 51% are singletons. Sequenced: blood. These receptors all come from a woman aged 55-69 years in good health.

V and J are TRBV11-2 and TRBJ1-6, with a tentative D call TRBD1 (5 bases). Germline CDR1 SGHAT, CDR2 FQNNGV. Trimming cost V 2 bases and J 10 bases, with 12 bases left between them. This CDR3 is 14 amino acids long. The CDR3 DNA is TGTGCCAGCAGCTTAATAAGGGGAAAATCACCCCTCCACTTT. Translation gives CASSLIRGKSPLHF.

This sequence joins TRBV20-1 and TRBJ1-1; tentative D call: TRBD1 (5 bases). The CDR3 has 14 residues. The germline CDR1 and CDR2 sequences are DFQATT and SNEGSKA (reference sequence). Trimming took 3 bases from V and 2 from J, leaving 13 bases between them. CDR3 coding DNA: TGCAGTGCTAGCGGGGCGAATCAAAACACTGAAGCTTTCTTT. This encodes CSASGANQNTEAFF.

The chain employs TRBV12-3 or TRBV12-4 and TRBJ2-7; D may be TRBD1 (5 bases). CDR3 size: 15 residues. V lost 5 bases and J lost 0, with 14 bases in between. CDR3 loop: CASSATWTPSYEQYF. In nucleotides, the CDR3 is TGTGCCAGCAGTGCCACCTGGACACCCTCCTACGAGCAGTACTTC.

The rearrangement links TRBV6-6 to TRBJ2-5; 8 bases are shared with TRBD1. This CDR3 comprises 16 residues. Germline V CDR1 and CDR2: MNHNY, SVGAGI (reference sequence). V dropped 6 bases and J dropped 1; count of bases not matched to a gene: 10. The CDR3 region is CASSKAQGASQETQYF. In DNA, the CDR3 is TGTGCCAGCAGCAAGGCCCAGGGGGCTTCCCAAGAGACCCAGTACTTC.

This clonotype has just one count. The V and J genes are TRBV7-2 and TRBJ2-5; D could derive from TRBD1 or TRBD2 (6 bases each). The end of the DNA aligns better with TRBJ2-7, so the J call may be wrong. Germline V gene lookup returns CDR1 SGHTA and CDR2 FQGNSA. There are 15 residues in the CDR3. Here the CDR3 reads CASSPAPGGGIEQYF. The CDR3 DNA sequence: TGTGCCAGCAGCCCCGCCCCAGGAGGGGGGATCGAGCAGTACTTC.

This clonotype was seen only a few times. The V call is TRBV20-1, the J call TRBJ1-4; 7 bases are a match to TRBD1. The CDR3 is 13 amino acids. Germline CDR1 and CDR2: DFQATT and SNEGSKA (reference sequence). V shed 5 bases, J shed 6 bases, and the junction held 6 bases outside the gene matches. The CDR3 is CSADREGDEKLFF. Here the CDR3 DNA reads TGCAGTGCTGACAGGGAGGGAGATGAAAAACTGTTTTTT.

The chain joins TRBV20-1 to TRBJ2-5, with TRBD1 matching over 7 bases. V shed 3 bases, J shed 4 bases, and the junction held 8 bases outside the gene matches. This CDR3 is 14 amino acids long. The germline gives CDR1 DFQATT, CDR2 SNEGSKA (reference sequence). CDR3 coding DNA: TGCAGTGCTAGTAGGGAAGGGGGCGCAGAGACCCAGTACTTC. It is translated as CSASREGGAETQYF.

V is TRBV28 and J is TRBJ2-7, with D perhaps assigned TRBD1 or TRBD2 (5 bases each). The ends were cut back, 1 base at V and 2 bases at J, with 12 bases in the middle. Germline lookup yields CDR1 MDHEN and CDR2 SYDVKM. The CDR3 covers 15 residues. The CDR3 sequence is CASSLFGDATYEQYF. Here the CDR3 DNA reads TGTGCCAGCAGTTTATTTGGGGACGCCACCTACGAGCAGTACTTC.

The chain is built from TRBV12-3 or TRBV12-4 and TRBJ2-4, with 12 bases matching TRBD1. Trimming at V came to 4 bases and at J to 13 bases, leaving 11 bases not matched to a gene. This CDR3 contains 15 residues. This chain's CDR3 is CASSSQPGQGAQQYF. CDR3 DNA sequence: TGTGCCAGCAGTTCCCAGCCGGGACAGGGGGCGCAGCAGTACTTC.

This clonotype occurred a few times. The CDR3 DNA reads TGTGCCACCAGCGCCGGACTAGCGGAATACGAGCAGTACTTC. It yields the protein CATSAGLAEYEQYF. The chain links TRBV15 to TRBJ2-7; 10 bases agree with TRBD2. CDR1 and CDR2 from the germline V gene are LNHNV and YYDKDF (reference sequence). V gave up 5 bases and J gave up 4 bases; unmatched junction bases: 5. The length of the CDR3 is 14 residues.

The V gene is TRBV4-1, the J gene TRBJ2-7; 10 nucleotides line up with TRBD1. J was trimmed by 0 bases and V by 2 bases; bases with no gene match: 7. This CDR3 has 17 amino acids. The germline CDR1 and CDR2 sequences are MGHRA and YSYEKL. The CDR3 nucleotides read TGCGCCAGCAGCCAATCCGACAGGGGGCGGAGCTCCTACGAGCAGTACTTC. This gives the protein CASSQSDRGRSSYEQYF.

V and J are TRBV10-3 and TRBJ2-7; 7 bases are shared with TRBD2. The DNA matches TRBJ2-5 better at its end, which makes the J call doubtful. This CDR3 comprises 15 residues. Germline loops: CDR1 ENHRY, CDR2 SYGVKD. CDR3 nucleotides: TGTGCCATCAGTGAGTCAACTAGCGTGGGTGAGACCCAGTACTTC. Translating it yields CAISESTSVGETQYF.

The gene calls are TRBV7-2 and TRBJ2-5; 13 bases align to TRBD2. Germline assignment: CDR1 SGHTA and CDR2 FQGNSA. Unmatched junction bases numbered 14, after V lost 5 bases and J lost 11 bases. This CDR3 has 16 residues. CDR3 loop: CASSPPGLAGNNEQYF. The CDR3 coding sequence is TGTGCCAGCAGCCCCCCGGGACTAGCGGGAAACAATGAGCAGTACTTC.

The rearrangement links TRBV12-3 or TRBV12-4 to TRBJ2-1, with TRBD2 identical over 12 bases. V lost 6 bases to trimming and J lost 4 bases; unmatched junction nucleotides: 16. The CDR3 extends over 19 amino acids. CDR3 in amino acids: CASSPIREYLAGGYNEQFF. DNA of the CDR3: TGTGCCAGCAGCCCCATAAGGGAATACCTAGCGGGAGGGTACAATGAGCAGTTCTTC.

The rearrangement uses TRBV29-1 and TRBJ2-3; possible D gene TRBD1, 6 bases. CDR1 is SQVTM and CDR2 is ANQGSEA in the germline V gene. The CDR3 runs to 14 residues. The CDR3 DNA is TGCGGCGCTTTGACAGGAAGCGGCACAGATACGCAGTATTTT. It is translated as CGALTGSGTDTQYF.

This clonotype was seen a few times. The V call is TRBV12-3 or TRBV12-4, the J call TRBJ2-5, with TRBD2 matching 8 bases. V lost 6 bases and J lost 1; bases outside the gene matches: 4. CDR3 size: 14 residues. The DNA for the CDR3 is TGTGCCAGCAGGCCCCGGGAGGGCCAAGAGACCCAGTACTTC. This codes for CASRPREGQETQYF.

This clonotype appeared once. The chain links TRBV7-9 to TRBJ1-4; D not certain. The CDR3 length is 14 residues. V was shortened by 5 bases and J by 3 bases, with 10 bases between the two germline ends. Germline V gene lookup returns CDR1 SEHNR and CDR2 FQNEAQ (reference sequence). The CDR3 bases are TGTGCCAGCAGCCACGGGATAGCTAATGAAAAACTGTTTTTT. Its protein is CASSHGIANEKLFF.

The chain employs TRBV5-5 and TRBJ2-1; a possible D gene is TRBD1 (6 bases). The CDR3 consists of 17 residues. CDR1 is SGHKS, CDR2 YYEKEE, per germline (reference sequence). V was pared by 4 bases and J by 3 bases, with 20 bases between. The CDR3 is CASSTTPGALIYNEQFF. CDR3 DNA sequence: TGTGCCAGCAGCACCACTCCAGGGGCGCTTATCTACAATGAGCAGTTCTTC.

Many counts were recorded for this clonotype. The chain carries TRBV28 and TRBJ1-6; TRBD1 agrees at 7 bases. J gave up 6 bases and V 5 bases, and 7 bases lay outside the gene matches. The length of the CDR3 is 15 residues. Per the germline V gene, CDR1 is MDHEN and CDR2 is SYDVKM. CDR3 coding DNA: TGTGCCAGCAGTCTCAGACAGGGTATTAATTCACCCCTCCACTTT. Residues: CASSLRQGINSPLHF. Variable domain in full (rest from reference TRBV28 and TRBJ1-6): DVKVTQSSRYLVKRTGEKVFLECVQDMDHENMFWYRQDPGLGLRLIYFSYDVKMKEKGDIPEGYSVSREKKERFSLILESASTNQTSMYLCASSLRQGINSPLHFGNGTRLTVT.

This clonotype was counted a few times. The chain joins TRBV4-3 to TRBJ2-7, with D unclear. CDR3 length: 15 amino acids. V lost 1 base to trimming and J lost 0 bases, with 10 bases between them. From germline, CDR1 is LGHNA and CDR2 YSLEER. The CDR3 loop is CASSQGPEPSYEQYF. CDR3 nucleotides: TGCGCCAGCAGCCAAGGTCCTGAGCCCTCCTACGAGCAGTACTTC.

In its sample, this clonotype was seen a few times. This sequence joins TRBV20-1 and TRBJ2-7; D tentatively fits TRBD1 or TRBD2 (6 bases each). The germline CDR1 and CDR2 sequences are DFQATT and SNEGSKA (reference sequence). The CDR3 is 13 amino acids. Trimming removed 1 base from V and 4 bases from J, with 11 bases in between. The CDR3 region has the DNA TGCAGTGCTAGAGTTGGGGGGCTGTACGAGCAGTACTTC. Translation gives CSARVGGLYEQYF.

The gene calls are TRBV7-2 and TRBJ2-7; D call uncertain. V was cut by 3 bases and J by 0 bases, with 9 bases left in between. This CDR3 has 14 amino acids. Germline CDR1 is SGHTA and CDR2 is FQGNSA. The CDR3 nucleotides read TGTGCCAGCAGCTTGACGACGGGCTCCTACGAGCAGTACTTC. Translated, it gives CASSLTTGSYEQYF.

With respect to this clonotype: This may be a read error: a much more frequent sequence differs by one nucleotide. V and J are TRBV12-5 and TRBJ2-7; D is unclear. Per the germline V gene, CDR1 is LGHNT and CDR2 is FRNRAP. The CDR3 consists of 11 residues. Trimming shortened V by 6 bases and J by 10 bases, and 13 bases separated the two germline ends. The CDR3 sequence: CASGSSEIQYF. The CDR3 DNA is TGTGCTAGTGGGAGCAGCGAGATCCAGTACTTC.

V and J are TRBV3-1 and TRBJ2-1; D is unclear. Germline CDR1 is LGHDT and CDR2 is YNNKEL (reference sequence). Trimming pared 2 bases from V and 9 bases from J, leaving 5 bases between. This CDR3 is built from 11 residues. Here the CDR3 reads CASSQTIEQFF. The CDR3 DNA reads TGTGCCAGCAGCCAAACCATTGAGCAGTTCTTC.

As to this clonotype: At one of its ends the junction is not consistent with the germline gene, which may arise from a read error. The V gene is TRBV5-1, the J gene TRBJ2-3; 12 bases align to TRBD2. CDR1 and CDR2 from the germline V gene are SGHRS and YFSETQ. The CDR3 contains 17 residues. CDR3 in amino acids: CASSLGTSGTSTDTRYF. The DNA of the CDR3 is TGCGCCAGCAGCTTGGGGACTAGCGGGACTAGCACAGATACGCGGTATTTT.

This clonotype has just a few counts. The J gene is TRBJ2-2, the V gene TRBV21-1; no check of the table's D call, TRBD1, against the DNA was made. TRBV21-1 is tagged as a pseudogene. This CDR3 region has 16 residues. This CDR3 reads CASSKDRGVVTGELFF. CDR3 DNA sequence: TGTGCCAGCAGCAAAGACAGGGGGGTAGTCACCGGGGAGCTGTTTTTT.

The sample holds one count of this clonotype. The chain carries TRBV6-6 and TRBJ2-3, with 12 bases aligning to TRBD2. This CDR3 region has 17 residues. V trimming: 3 bases; J trimming: 1 base; junction bases outside the gene matches: 5. The germline gives CDR1 MNHNY, CDR2 SVGAGI (reference sequence). CDR3: CASSYPGLAGGTDTQYF. The CDR3 DNA reads as TGTGCCAGCAGTTATCCGGGACTAGCGGGCGGCACAGATACGCAGTATTTT.